This passage covers 25 T cell receptor beta chains from one sample sequenced in a study of human T cells and chemical hapten exposure listed by TCRdb under 2021. The protocol used for the library was RACE. The instrument given in TCRdb is NextSeq 500. Using fastp at Q25 and MiXCR, TCRdb reprocessed the public reads and kept productive beta chains. A single entry per CDR3 protein holds the most common genes and DNA from its merged rows. Across this sample there are just under 60,000 distinct CDR3 sequences, with around 11% seen only once. About 2.4% of the sample lies in the top ten. The time point label of this sample denotes: patch test 3, about 24 weeks after DPC sensitization. The treatment or condition label, as the study defines it: therapeutic diphenylcyclopropenone sensitization with weekly scalp DPC. The sample here was whole blood, taken in connection with sensitization to the hapten diphenylcyclopropenone (DPC). Source of these receptors: a man in his thirties or forties with alopecia areata. Some clones in this sample may be carry-over from other donors' samples.

V and J are TRBV10-3 and TRBJ2-3; a possible D gene is TRBD1 (6 bases). Germline CDR1 is ENHRY and CDR2 is SYGVKD. The CDR3 runs 13 residues. V lost 10 bases to trimming and J lost 6 bases, with 17 bases between them. CDR3 nucleotide sequence: TGTGCCACCGCAGGCGTGGGGGCTGATACGCAGTATTTT. This codes for CATAGVGADTQYF.

This clonotype has at least ten counts. The V and J genes are TRBV6-6 and TRBJ1-2, with 7 positions matching TRBD1. V lost 4 bases, J lost 0 bases, and 5 bases stayed unmatched. The CDR3 spans 15 residues. Looked up from germline, CDR1 is MNHNY and CDR2 is SVGAGI (reference sequence). CDR3 sequence: CASSSYRGSNYGYTF. The CDR3 nucleotides read TGTGCCAGCAGTTCCTACAGGGGCTCTAACTATGGCTACACCTTC.

This clonotype showed up just a few times. The J gene is TRBJ2-2, the V gene TRBV29-1; tentatively, D is TRBD1 or TRBD2 (5 bases each). Germline CDR1 SQVTM, CDR2 ANQGSEA. V lost 6 bases and J 1 base, leaving 12 bases between the germline ends. This CDR3 has 14 residues. The DNA of the CDR3 is TGCAGCGTGGGAGCCGACAGGAACACCGGGGAGCTGTTTTTT. It encodes CSVGADRNTGELFF.

This clonotype occurred a few times. Because the CDR3's place on the DNA is in doubt, the DNA is left out and the CDR3 is given as listed by TCRdb. The chain joins TRBV7-9 to TRBJ1-5; TRBD1, as called in the table, went unchecked against the DNA. The CDR3 totals 17 residues, both ends included. CDR1 and CDR2 (germline): SEHNR, FQNEAQ (reference sequence). CDR3 loop: CASSLAAFGADNQPQHF.

There are many counts of this clonotype. This rearrangement joins TRBV3-1 to TRBJ1-2, with D hard to call. Deletions cut 0 bases from V and 8 bases from J, with 31 bases between. There are 20 residues in the CDR3. Germline-derived CDR1 and CDR2 are LGHDT and YNNKEL (reference sequence). CDR3 residues: CASSQDGMSPLSSSAGGYTF. The CDR3 bases are TGTGCCAGCAGCCAAGATGGAATGTCCCCTCTTTCCAGCAGTGCGGGAGGCTACACCTTC.

This chain links TRBV29-1 with TRBJ2-7; D is tentatively TRBD1 or TRBD2 (5 bases each). Trimming left V 7 bases short and J 7 bases short, with 20 bases between. The CDR3 covers 13 residues. The germline V gene has CDR1 SQVTM and CDR2 ANQGSEA. Written as DNA, the CDR3 is TGCAGCGCCCGGGACCCCGGAGAATTAGAGCAGTACTTC. Amino acids: CSARDPGELEQYF.

In its sample, this clonotype was seen a few times. The J gene is TRBJ2-6, the V gene TRBV4-1; TRBD2 aligns across 9 bases. CDR1 is MGHRA and CDR2 is YSYEKL in the germline V gene. The CDR3 sequence is 16 residues long. Trimming took 6 bases from V and 2 from J; bases not matched to a gene: 5. The CDR3: CASRPGLATGANVLTF. Written as DNA, the CDR3 is TGCGCCAGCAGACCCGGACTAGCGACTGGGGCCAACGTCCTGACTTTC.

This clonotype was counted many times. The chain couples TRBV7-9 to TRBJ1-1, with no clear D. V was shortened by 3 bases and J by 8 bases, with 4 bases between the two germline ends. From germline, CDR1 is SEHNR and CDR2 FQNEAQ (reference sequence). The CDR3 is 10 residues long. Written as DNA, the CDR3 is TGTGCCAGCAGCTTCACCGAAGCTTTCTTT. It is translated as CASSFTEAFF.

This clonotype was counted a few times. This chain connects TRBV24-1 to TRBJ1-1; D unresolved. The germline V and J ends were trimmed by 5 bases and 0 bases, with 3 bases remaining between them. This CDR3 is 12 amino acids long. Germline CDR1 reads KGHDR; CDR2 reads SFDVKD. CDR3 region: CATSGLNTEAFF. CDR3 nucleotide sequence: TGTGCCACCAGTGGGCTGAACACTGAAGCTTTCTTT.

In this sample, this clonotype turned up many times. This chain uses TRBV30 with TRBJ1-1; a weak D match, TRBD1 (5 bases). The V end was cut by 2 bases, the J end by 5 bases, with 12 bases between. Germline V gene data show CDR1 as GTSNPN and CDR2 as SVGIG (reference sequence). CDR3 length equals 13 residues. The CDR3 sequence: CAWSTGTGTEAFF. CDR3 coding DNA: TGTGCCTGGAGTACAGGAACGGGGACTGAAGCTTTCTTT.

V is TRBV7-9 and J is TRBJ2-3; TRBD2 matches 14 bases. J lost 6 bases, V lost 4 bases, and 3 bases had no gene match. The CDR3 consists of 15 residues. Germline V gene sequence: CDR1 SEHNR, CDR2 FQNEAQ (reference sequence). CDR3 amino acids: CASSSGTSGGDTQYF. In nucleotides, the CDR3 is TGTGCCAGCAGCTCCGGGACTAGCGGGGGCGATACGCAGTATTTT. The full variable domain, completed using reference TRBV7-9 and TRBJ2-3, is DTGVSQNPRHKITKRGQNVTFRCDPISEHNRLYWYRQTLGQGPEFLTYFQNEAQLEKSRLLSDRFSAERPKGSFSTLEIQRTEQGDSAMYLCASSSGTSGGDTQYFGPGTRLTVL.

This clonotype appeared a few times. J is TRBJ1-1 and V is TRBV6-5; D is unresolved. Germline V gives CDR1 MNHEY, CDR2 SVGAGI. This CDR3 spans 14 amino acids. Trimming cost V 2 bases and J 1 base, with 8 bases left between them. Here the CDR3 reads CASSYGKPNTEAFF. The CDR3 DNA follows: TGTGCCAGCAGTTACGGAAAACCGAACACTGAAGCTTTCTTT.

The V gene is TRBV29-1, the J gene TRBJ2-1, with D possibly TRBD1 on 6 matching bases. CDR1 and CDR2 (germline): SQVTM, ANQGSEA. This CDR3 region has 15 residues. V lost 6 bases and J lost 2, with 17 bases in between. CDR3 sequence (DNA): TGCAGCGTCTTTGGACAGACCCGAGCCTACAATGAGCAGTTCTTC. Protein: CSVFGQTRAYNEQFF.

Many counts were recorded for this clonotype. This sequence joins TRBV5-1 and TRBJ2-7; TRBD1 matches 11 bases. Trimming removed 4 bases from V and 3 bases from J; junction bases left unmatched: 3. CDR1 SGHRS and CDR2 YFSETQ come from the germline V gene. The CDR3 runs to 14 residues. CDR3: CASSVGQGVYEQYF. The CDR3 DNA reads as TGCGCCAGCAGCGTGGGACAGGGGGTCTACGAGCAGTACTTC. The variable domain in full, completed from reference TRBV5-1 and TRBJ2-7, reads KAGVTQTPRYLIKTRGQQVTLSCSPISGHRSVSWYQQTPGQGLQFLFEYFSETQRNKGNFPGRFSGRQFSNSRSEMNVSTLELGDSALYLCASSVGQGVYEQYFGPGTRLTVT.

This clonotype was picked up many times. This chain uses TRBV2 with TRBJ1-1; D possibly corresponds to TRBD1 (5 bases). The germline V gene has CDR1 SNHLY and CDR2 FYNNEI. The length of the CDR3 is 15 residues. V gave up 4 bases and J gave up 1 base, with 13 bases separating them. The CDR3 nucleotides read TGTGCCAGCAGTGCCGGTTGGGGCTGGAACACTGAAGCTTTCTTT. Protein product: CASSAGWGWNTEAFF.

This clonotype was detected a few times. V is TRBV12-3 or TRBV12-4 and J is TRBJ2-2; 8 nucleotides line up with TRBD2. J lost 3 bases, V lost 4 bases, and 10 bases had no gene match. The CDR3 length is 17 residues. CDR3 residues: CASSSPGGQVYTGELFF. CDR3 bases: TGTGCCAGCAGTTCCCCGGGGGGGCAAGTCTACACCGGGGAGCTGTTTTTT.

Ten or more counts support this clonotype. The chain recombines TRBV12-3 or TRBV12-4 with TRBJ2-7; D is unresolved. V lost 6 bases, J lost 2 bases, and 14 bases lay in between. The CDR3 sequence is 14 residues long. The CDR3 DNA is TGTGCCAGCAGCCCCCACACCCCCGCCTACGAGCAGTACTTC. Its protein product is CASSPHTPAYEQYF.

This chain joins TRBV29-1 and TRBJ2-3, with 7 bases that match TRBD2. The CDR3 has 15 residues. The junction had 4 bases not matched to a gene; V was cut back by 1 base and J by 0 bases. The germline V gene has CDR1 SQVTM and CDR2 ANQGSEA. As DNA, the CDR3 is TGCAGCGTTGAAGGACCGGGGGGAAGCACAGATACGCAGTATTTT. It translates to CSVEGPGGSTDTQYF.

This clonotype has ten or more counts. The chain recombines TRBV7-2 with TRBJ2-3; 14 bases match TRBD2. The CDR3 contains 17 residues. Per the germline V gene, CDR1 is SGHTA and CDR2 is FQGNSA. Unmatched junction bases numbered 10, after V lost 5 bases and J lost 6 bases. CDR3 residues: CASSQGLAGAYWDTQYF. The CDR3, as DNA: TGTGCCAGCAGCCAGGGACTAGCGGGGGCTTATTGGGATACGCAGTATTTT.

This clonotype appeared many times. The V gene is TRBV7-2, the J gene TRBJ2-1; D unresolved. V was clipped by 4 bases and J by 0 bases, with 4 bases between them. Germline CDR1 is SGHTA and CDR2 is FQGNSA. The CDR3 runs to 13 residues. The CDR3 DNA is TGTGCCAGCAGCTCGAACTCCTACAATGAGCAGTTCTTC. Translating it yields CASSSNSYNEQFF.

This clonotype was seen repeatedly, ten times or more. V usage is TRBV5-4 and J usage is TRBJ1-1, with TRBD1 matching over 7 bases. The CDR3 is 13 residues long. Germline CDR1 and CDR2: SGHNT and YYREEE (reference sequence). V lost 4 bases to trimming and J lost 3 bases; unmatched junction nucleotides: 3. For the CDR3, the DNA is TGTGCCAGCAGCCTTGACAGGGACACTGAAGCTTTCTTT. It yields the protein CASSLDRDTEAFF.

This clonotype was detected many times. The chain uses TRBV20-1 and TRBJ2-7, with D maybe TRBD2 (6 bases). The germline gives CDR1 DFQATT, CDR2 SNEGSKA (reference sequence). The CDR3 has 13 amino acids. V lost 0 bases and J lost 4, with 10 bases in between. CDR3 in DNA: TGCAGTGCTAGAGACCCTGGGGGGTACGAGCAGTACTTC. Amino acids: CSARDPGGYEQYF.

This clonotype was detected ten times or more. The rearrangement links TRBV20-1 to TRBJ1-5, with a weak D call TRBD1 (5 bases). Germline V lookup: CDR1 DFQATT, CDR2 SNEGSKA (reference sequence). The CDR3 sequence is 16 residues long. Trimming took 3 bases from V and 2 from J, leaving 17 bases between them. The CDR3 loop is CSASEPWGSGNQPQHF. Here the CDR3 DNA reads TGCAGTGCTAGCGAACCGTGGGGGTCGGGCAATCAGCCCCAGCATTTT.

This clonotype was seen ten or more times. CDR3 region: CASSHDRPSGIETQYF. The DNA for the CDR3 is TGTGCCAGCAGCCACGACCGGCCCTCGGGGATCGAGACCCAGTACTTC. The rearrangement links TRBV6-2 or TRBV6-3 to TRBJ2-5, with D maybe TRBD2 (5 bases). CDR1 and CDR2 from the germline V gene are MNHEY and SVGEGT. The CDR3 is 16 amino acids. Trimming cost V 6 bases and J 5 bases, with 22 bases left between them.

This clonotype showed up just a few times. The rearrangement uses TRBV3-1 and TRBJ2-7; D call uncertain. V was trimmed by 4 bases and J by 2 bases, leaving 12 bases between them. The CDR3 spans 14 residues. The germline CDR1 and CDR2 sequences are LGHDT and YNNKEL (reference sequence). This CDR3 reads CASSLSVTAYEQYF. The CDR3 DNA reads TGTGCCAGCAGCCTATCCGTCACTGCCTACGAGCAGTACTTC.